The source of this T cell receptor beta chain is a study of identical twins. J was trimmed by 2 bases and V by 2 bases; bases with no gene match: 11. The CDR3 has 18 residues. This clonotype was recorded a few times. Its antigen is not identified. Via MiXCR, TCRdb re-called the 5' RACE reads, giving one row per CDR3 protein. The sample has a few hundred thousand distinct CDR3 sequences, roughly 9% seen once. Study observations and caveats: Rather than following the same donors, the conclusions depended on cross-sectional statistical analysis.

The sequence was collected from a woman aged 50 to 65 in good health. Material: naive T cells sorted from blood. The V gene is TRBV12-3 or TRBV12-4, the J gene TRBJ2-3; 9 bases align to TRBD2. DNA of the CDR3: TGTGCCAGCAGTTTAAACGGGTGGCGGGAGGGCGCCACAGATACGCAGTATTTT. Its protein product is CASSLNGWREGATDTQYF.